One sample yielded the 6 T cell receptor beta chains listed below, sequenced in a study of blood T cell repertoires in COVID-19. Repertoires were generated with immunoSEQ multiplex PCR, while TCRdb's copy carries only in-frame clones and drops some. The sample contains roughly 100,000 clones, about 90% of which appear only once. Material: peripheral blood. These receptors all come from a human donor in a cohort sampled during active COVID-19.

The chain uses TRBV15 and TRBJ2-5; 9 bases are a match to TRBD1. V shed 4 bases and J 5 bases; nucleotides not matched to a gene: 5. This CDR3 has 14 residues. The V gene's germline CDR1 is LNHNV and CDR2 YYDKDF (reference sequence). The CDR3 region has the DNA TGTGCCACCAGCAAGGGACAGGGTTTCGAGACCCAGTACTTC. Translation gives CATSKGQGFETQYF.

This chain joins TRBV5-6 and TRBJ2-4; D gene ambiguous. Trimming took off 4 bases at V and 0 bases at J, with 17 bases between the two ends. Per germline, CDR1 SGHDT and CDR2 YYEEEE. CDR3 length: 17 residues. CDR3: CASSAYHGDLAKNIQYF. CDR3 in DNA: TGTGCCAGCAGCGCTTATCACGGAGATTTAGCCAAAAACATTCAGTACTTC.

The chain joins TRBV28 to TRBJ2-5; 11 positions match TRBD1. The trim removed 6 bases at V and 5 bases at J, leaving 8 bases unmatched. The length of the CDR3 is 15 residues. Per germline, CDR1 MDHEN and CDR2 SYDVKM. The CDR3 DNA reads as TGTGCCAGCAGACCCCGGACAGGGGGCATGGAGACCCAGTACTTC. The encoded protein is CASRPRTGGMETQYF.

The chain couples TRBV5-1 to TRBJ2-1, with TRBD2 identical over 12 bases. CDR1 and CDR2 (germline): SGHRS, YFSETQ. Trimming cost V 3 bases and J 10 bases; bases outside gene matches: 17. The CDR3 has 18 amino acids. CDR3 amino acids: CASSSLGTSGPPGLEQFF. For the CDR3, the DNA is TGCGCCAGCAGCTCACTCGGGACTAGCGGGCCGCCGGGCTTGGAGCAGTTCTTC.

J is TRBJ1-4 and V is TRBV3-1 (or the pseudogene TRBV3-2); D unresolved. In germline, CDR1 is LGHDT, CDR2 YNNKEL (reference sequence). Trimming shortened V by 1 base and J by 4 bases, and 10 bases separated the two germline ends. The CDR3 covers 15 residues. CDR3: CASSQGIHFNEKLFF. CDR3 nucleotide sequence: TGTGCCAGCAGCCAAGGAATCCACTTTAATGAAAAACTGTTTTTT.

This sequence joins TRBV5-1 and TRBJ2-5; the match to TRBD1 covers 12 bases. The CDR3 loop spans 16 amino acids. With V trimmed by 5 bases and J by 4 bases, 9 bases remained unmatched. In germline, CDR1 is SGHRS, CDR2 YFSETQ. CDR3 nucleotides: TGCGCCAGCAGATATGGGACAGGGGGCGCCTCAGAGACCCAGTACTTC. Translated, it gives CASRYGTGGASETQYF.